Below, 21 T cell receptor beta chains from the same sample are listed, as sequenced in a study of blood T cell repertoires in COVID-19. Only in-frame clones appear in the TCRdb table, and some are missing; sequencing was by immunoSEQ multiplex PCR. The sample carries approximately 280,000 clones, 89% recorded once. What was sequenced was peripheral blood. All receptors derive from a woman aged 55-70 years with acute or convalescent COVID-19.

The V call is TRBV5-1, the J call TRBJ2-1, with D possibly being TRBD2 (6 bases). The germline gives CDR1 SGHRS, CDR2 YFSETQ. V lost 5 bases and J 6 bases, leaving 21 bases between the germline ends. CDR3 length: 16 amino acids. As DNA, the CDR3 is TGCGCCAGCAGACAGGCGGGGCAGATCGCCCTCAATGAGCAGTTCTTC. Protein sequence: CASRQAGQIALNEQFF.

The J gene is TRBJ1-1, the V gene TRBV6-2 or TRBV6-3; D might be TRBD1 (5 bases). The CDR3 extends over 13 amino acids. The V and J ends lost 5 bases and 6 bases respectively, with 13 bases between them. Germline V gives CDR1 MNHEY, CDR2 SVGEGT. Here the CDR3 DNA reads TGTGCCAGCAGTACAGTGTGGGGGGCTGAAGCTTTCTTT. This codes for CASSTVWGAEAFF.

This clone appeared a few times. The rearrangement joins TRBV4-3 to TRBJ1-2; D remains ambiguous. V was shortened by 2 bases and J by 4 bases, with 14 bases between the two germline ends. The CDR3 runs 15 residues. Germline CDR1 reads LGHNA; CDR2 reads YSLEER. The CDR3 DNA reads as TGCGCCAGCAGCCAATCCACGGTCATCGGCTATGGCTACACCTTC. Encoded protein: CASSQSTVIGYGYTF.

V is TRBV5-6 and J is TRBJ1-2; D is ambiguous. This CDR3 is built from 13 residues. The V gene lost 0 bases and the J gene lost 12 bases, with 15 bases spanning the gap. Germline CDR1 SGHDT, CDR2 YYEEEE. CDR3: CASSLVQFPADTF. For the CDR3, the DNA is TGTGCCAGCAGCTTGGTTCAGTTTCCAGCGGACACCTTC.

This chain connects TRBV3-1 (or the pseudogene TRBV3-2) to TRBJ1-2; tentative D call: TRBD1 (6 bases). V lost 4 bases and J 7 bases, leaving 19 bases between the germline ends. The CDR3 runs 15 residues. Looked up from germline, CDR1 is LGHDT and CDR2 is YNNKEL (reference sequence). CDR3 region: CASSPRRGAVSGYTF. The CDR3 DNA sequence: TGTGCCAGCAGCCCCCGTCGGGGGGCCGTGAGTGGCTACACCTTC.

This clone appeared a single time. This chain joins TRBV7-9 and TRBJ1-5; D perhaps matches TRBD1 (5 bases). The CDR3 extends over 14 amino acids. From germline, CDR1 is SEHNR and CDR2 FQNEAQ (reference sequence). The V end was cut by 1 base, the J end by 1 base, with 5 bases between. This CDR3 reads CASSLEGSNQPQHF. DNA of the CDR3: TGTGCCAGCAGCTTAGAGGGGAGCAATCAGCCCCAGCATTTT.

The chain uses TRBV18 and TRBJ1-2; 8 nucleotides agree with TRBD1. The CDR3 covers 14 residues. Losses at the gene ends were 1 base for V and 8 bases for J; bases not matched to a gene: 6. Looked up from germline, CDR1 is KGHSH and CDR2 is LQKENI. CDR3 bases: TGTGCCAGCTCACCACTGACAGGGGATACGGGCTACACCTTC. This gives the protein CASSPLTGDTGYTF.

This rearrangement joins TRBV10-3 to TRBJ2-5; 9 bases map to TRBD1. The CDR3 has 16 amino acids. Germline assignment: CDR1 ENHRY and CDR2 SYGVKD. V lost 2 bases to trimming and J lost 4 bases; unmatched junction nucleotides: 8. For the CDR3, the DNA is TGTGCCATCAGTGAGCCGCACAGGGGGCGCCGAGAGACCCAGTACTTC. It translates to CAISEPHRGRRETQYF.

This clone showed up just once. This chain joins TRBV27 and TRBJ2-1, with D maybe TRBD2 (5 bases). Germline-derived CDR1 and CDR2 are MNHEY and SMNVEV (reference sequence). V was pared by 6 bases and J by 3 bases, with 18 bases between. This CDR3 has 16 residues. This chain's CDR3 is CASSPFFFRGYNEQFF. As DNA, the CDR3 is TGTGCCAGCAGCCCTTTCTTCTTCCGGGGCTACAATGAGCAGTTCTTC.

The genes are TRBV5-6 and TRBJ2-5; 7 bases are a match to TRBD2. Losses at the gene ends were 4 bases for V and 5 bases for J; bases not matched to a gene: 5. The CDR3 consists of 13 residues. CDR1 is SGHDT, CDR2 YYEEEE, per germline. DNA for the CDR3: TGTGCCAGCAGCGGGAGGGCGCGGGAGACCCAGTACTTC. Translated, it gives CASSGRARETQYF.

The chain has TRBV9 and TRBJ2-3; D possibly corresponds to TRBD2 (5 bases). Trimming removed 0 bases at V and 2 bases at J, with 10 bases between. CDR3 length: 15 amino acids. Germline V gene sequence: CDR1 SGDLS, CDR2 YYNGEE. The CDR3 protein is CASSVGNGNTDTQYF. CDR3 sequence (DNA): TGTGCCAGCAGCGTAGGGAACGGGAACACAGATACGCAGTATTTT.

The gene calls are TRBV11-2 and TRBJ2-1; the D gene is possibly TRBD2 (5 bases). V was cut by 4 bases and J by 12 bases, with 25 bases left in between. Germline V gene data show CDR1 as SGHAT and CDR2 as FQNNGV. This CDR3 has 16 amino acids. As DNA, the CDR3 is TGTGCCAGCAGCTCTCCCCGGGTAGCAGTACCAGGAGGGCAGTTCTTC. Translating gives CASSSPRVAVPGGQFF.

The chain joins TRBV7-9 to TRBJ1-4; the match to TRBD1 covers 9 bases. The V gene end was trimmed by 1 base and the J gene end by 8 bases; junction bases not matched to a gene: 5. The CDR3 extends over 15 amino acids. The germline V gene encodes CDR1 SEHNR and CDR2 FQNEAQ (reference sequence). For the CDR3, the DNA is TGTGCCAGCAGCTTAGGAACAGGGGGCAAGGAAAAACTGTTTTTT. It translates to CASSLGTGGKEKLFF. The entire variable domain, with the rest obtained from reference TRBV7-9 and TRBJ1-4, is as follows: DTGVSQNPRHKITKRGQNVTFRCDPISEHNRLYWYRQTLGQGPEFLTYFQNEAQLEKSRLLSDRFSAERPKGSFSTLEIQRTEQGDSAMYLCASSLGTGGKEKLFFGSGTQLSVL.

The chain employs TRBV6-1 and TRBJ2-5; D may be TRBD1 (6 bases). Trimming took 4 bases from V and 5 from J, leaving 20 bases between them. Germline CDR1 and CDR2: MNHNS and SASEGT. The CDR3 is 16 amino acids. The chain's CDR3 is CASSGSGEPLGETQYF. CDR3 bases: TGTGCCAGCAGTGGCTCAGGGGAACCCCTCGGGGAGACCCAGTACTTC.

The rearrangement joins TRBV10-1 to TRBJ1-3; D is unresolved. Trimming took 3 bases from V and 0 from J, leaving 6 bases between them. From germline, CDR1 is WNHNN and CDR2 SYGVQD (reference sequence). The length of the CDR3 is 14 residues. The CDR3 DNA follows: TGCGCCAGCAGTGAATCAGTCTCTGGAAACACCATATATTTT. This gives the protein CASSESVSGNTIYF.

The chain links TRBV28 to TRBJ1-2, with 10 bases fitting TRBD1. In germline, CDR1 is MDHEN, CDR2 SYDVKM. The CDR3 is 14 amino acids. The ends lost 5 bases at V and 6 bases at J; junction bases unmatched: 6. The CDR3 here is CASSPGTGDDGYTF. For the CDR3, the DNA is TGTGCCAGCAGTCCGGGGACAGGGGATGATGGCTACACCTTC.

This sequence joins TRBV29-1 and TRBJ2-2; 10 bases line up with TRBD2. CDR3 length: 16 amino acids. In germline, CDR1 is SQVTM, CDR2 ANQGSEA. V trimming: 6 bases; J trimming: 5 bases; junction bases outside the gene matches: 12. For the CDR3, the DNA is TGCAGCGTAGGCCATCTAGCGGGAGTAGGGACCGGGGAGCTGTTTTTT. This sequence encodes CSVGHLAGVGTGELFF.

The rearrangement uses TRBV13 and TRBJ2-3; D call uncertain. This CDR3 is built from 14 residues. V was clipped by 4 bases and J by 4 bases, with 12 bases between them. From germline, CDR1 is PRHDT and CDR2 FYEKMQ (reference sequence). The CDR3 DNA sequence: TGTGCCAGCAGCTCCCCCGCGTCTCCAGATACGCAGTATTTT. Its translation is CASSSPASPDTQYF.

V is TRBV6-2 or TRBV6-3 and J is TRBJ2-1; 8 bases agree with TRBD2. Germline CDR1 reads MNHEY; CDR2 reads SVGEGT. The CDR3 spans 16 residues. The ends lost 5 bases at V and 6 bases at J; junction bases unmatched: 12. DNA for the CDR3: TGTGCCAGCAGTGACGCTAGCGGGTCCCCTGGCAATGAGCAGTTCTTC. Translated: CASSDASGSPGNEQFF.

The chain carries TRBV7-9 and TRBJ2-3; tentatively, D is TRBD1 (6 bases). Germline values: CDR1 SEHNR, CDR2 FQNEAQ (reference sequence). With 4 bases removed from V and 0 bases from J, the gap between germline ends came to 17 bases. This CDR3 contains 17 residues. CDR3 residues: CASSSLRDTYSTDTQYF. CDR3 nucleotide sequence: TGTGCCAGCAGCTCCCTCCGGGACACATATAGCACAGATACGCAGTATTTT.

This clone has just one count. The rearrangement uses TRBV7-9 and TRBJ1-4, with TRBD1 matching over 8 bases. J was trimmed by 0 bases and V by 5 bases; bases with no gene match: 8. CDR1 is SEHNR and CDR2 is FQNEAQ in the germline V gene (reference sequence). The CDR3 consists of 17 residues. CDR3 loop: CASSPTGVGATNEKLFF. As DNA, the CDR3 is TGTGCCAGCAGCCCGACAGGGGTCGGGGCAACTAATGAAAAACTGTTTTTT.